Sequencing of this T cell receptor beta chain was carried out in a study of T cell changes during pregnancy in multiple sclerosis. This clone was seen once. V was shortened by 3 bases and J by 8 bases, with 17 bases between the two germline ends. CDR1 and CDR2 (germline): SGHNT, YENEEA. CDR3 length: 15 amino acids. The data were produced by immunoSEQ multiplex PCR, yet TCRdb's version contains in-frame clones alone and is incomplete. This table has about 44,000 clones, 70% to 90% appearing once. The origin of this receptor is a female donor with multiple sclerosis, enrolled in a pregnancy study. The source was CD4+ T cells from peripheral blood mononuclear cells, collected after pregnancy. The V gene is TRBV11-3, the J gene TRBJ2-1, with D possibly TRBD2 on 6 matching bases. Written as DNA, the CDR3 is TGTGCCAGCAGCTTGCGGAGCGGGCTCTGGGATGAGCAGTTCTTC. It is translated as CASSLRSGLWDEQFF.